Following are 4 T cell receptor beta chains from one sample sequenced in a study of OX40 agonist ivuxolimab in advanced cancers. TCRdb's table, derived via immunoSEQ multiplex PCR, lists solely in-frame clones and lacks some. The data show over 65,000 clones, approximately 86% seen once. Sequenced material: CD4+ or CD8+ T cells sorted from blood, taken in a trial of the OX40 agonist ivuxolimab. The receptors shown here come from an adult with an advanced solid tumor such as melanoma, head and neck, liver or kidney cancer.

The gene calls are TRBV6-1 and TRBJ2-4; no clear D. Trimming took 3 bases from V and 1 from J, leaving 16 bases between them. The V gene's germline CDR1 is MNHNS and CDR2 SASEGT. This CDR3 has 17 amino acids. CDR3 in amino acids: CASSDSVYSTAKNIQYF. The DNA of the CDR3 is TGTGCCAGCAGTGATTCAGTTTACAGTACGGCCAAAAACATTCAGTACTTC.

The V call is TRBV10-3, the J call TRBJ2-7; 8 bases map to TRBD2. V lost 0 bases to trimming and J lost 7 bases; unmatched junction nucleotides: 5. Germline values: CDR1 ENHRY, CDR2 SYGVKD. This CDR3 is built from 14 residues. CDR3 residues: CAISESGGGGEQYF. The CDR3 DNA follows: TGTGCCATCAGTGAGTCCGGAGGCGGGGGGGAGCAGTACTTC.

This chain connects TRBV6-5 to TRBJ1-2; 11 nucleotides match TRBD1. Germline loops: CDR1 MNHEY, CDR2 SVGAGI. The CDR3 runs 14 residues. J was trimmed by 7 bases and V by 11 bases; bases with no gene match: 12. CDR3 loop: CAGTSAGTGGGYTF. The CDR3 DNA reads as TGTGCCGGCACCTCAGCCGGGACAGGGGGTGGCTACACCTTC.

The chain is built from TRBV11-3 and TRBJ2-1; D may be TRBD1 (5 bases). V lost 2 bases, J lost 6 bases, and 5 bases lay in between. CDR3 length equals 12 residues. CDR1 and CDR2 from the germline V gene are SGHNT and YENEEA. This CDR3 reads CASSLQGNEQFF. CDR3 nucleotides: TGTGCCAGCAGCTTACAGGGCAATGAGCAGTTCTTC.